This TCR beta chain was found in a study of T-cell memory formation after mild COVID-19. Whole-study findings and limits: Confirmation of SARS-CoV-2 specificity was lacking for second-wave clones peaking day 37. Contracting CD4+ clones lay largely in CM and EM, with CD8+ ones residing in EMRA. From day 15 to 85, contracting clones were balanced between CD4 and CD8, whereas later expanders leaned toward CD4+.

Trimming took off 2 bases at V and 4 bases at J, with 15 bases between the two ends. The CDR3 totals 15 residues. CDR1 LGHNA and CDR2 YSLEER come from the germline V gene. Sample barcodes and UMIs were carried by the TCR alpha and TCR beta cDNA libraries that 5'RACE generated with constant-segment primers. MiXCR, applied by TCRdb to the 5' RACE reads, yields one record per CDR3 protein. The profile shows 350,000 to 450,000 distinct CDR3 sequences, 15% to 25% of them singletons. Only a few counts were recorded for this clonotype. Its target is unknown. The V gene is TRBV4-3, the J gene TRBJ2-7, with D perhaps being TRBD1 or TRBD2 (5 bases each). Source material: PBMCs or a T cell subset sorted from them (not recorded which). This TCR was recovered from an adult woman who had mild COVID-19 (a few samples of this study predate the infection). Cell type and time point are not known. CDR3 residues: CASSQLRDGGYEQYF. The CDR3 nucleotides are TGCGCCAGCAGCCAACTCCGGGACGGTGGATACGAGCAGTACTTC.